The 23 T cell receptor beta chains below all came from one sample that was sequenced in a study of CD4+ T cells in melanoma. The method was immunoSEQ multiplex PCR; TCRdb's version includes in-frame clones alone and lacks a portion of them. The data hold 10,000 to 12,000 clones, with approximately 74% observed a single time. Sequenced material: cells from a culture (not recorded whether cultured in vitro). These receptors were taken from a human donor with melanoma.

This clone was counted between two and nine times. The chain carries TRBV30 and TRBJ1-1; D unclear. This CDR3 is 12 amino acids long. Looked up from germline, CDR1 is GTSNPN and CDR2 is SVGIG (reference sequence). Trimming stripped 0 bases from V and 3 bases from J, with 5 bases between. The CDR3 coding sequence is TGTGCCTGGAGTGTTGATTACACTGAAGCTTTCTTT. Its translation is CAWSVDYTEAFF.

This chain links TRBV6-4 with TRBJ2-3; 8 nucleotides match TRBD2. The CDR3 extends over 13 amino acids. J gave up 6 bases and V 8 bases, and 7 bases lay outside the gene matches. In germline, CDR1 is MRHNA, CDR2 SNTAGT. The CDR3 is CASSLERGDTQYF. The CDR3 region has the DNA TGTGCCAGCTCGTTGGAGCGGGGGGATACGCAGTATTTT.

J is TRBJ1-6 and V is TRBV5-6; 9 bases agree with TRBD1. The CDR3 runs to 15 residues. J was trimmed by 9 bases and V by 4 bases; bases with no gene match: 8. Germline V CDR1 and CDR2: SGHDT, YYEEEE. CDR3 protein: CASSPRDRVSSPLHF. The CDR3 DNA sequence: TGTGCCAGCAGCCCGCGGGACAGGGTGAGTTCACCCCTCCACTTT.

This clone was counted a single time. This chain links TRBV5-8 with TRBJ1-5; D not resolved. The CDR3 sequence is 11 residues long. Germline V gene sequence: CDR1 SGHTS, CDR2 YDEGEE. The germline V and J ends were trimmed by 1 base and 4 bases, with 0 bases remaining between them. The CDR3 loop is CASSLNQPQHF. As DNA, the CDR3 is TGTGCCAGCAGCTTGAATCAGCCCCAGCATTTT.

This rearrangement joins TRBV5-1 to TRBJ2-2, with D tentatively TRBD1 (6 bases). V lost 2 bases to trimming and J lost 2 bases, with 10 bases between them. The CDR3 has 15 residues. Germline V gene sequence: CDR1 SGHRS, CDR2 YFSETQ. CDR3 in amino acids: CASSFKQGNTGELFF. The DNA of the CDR3 is TGCGCCAGCAGCTTCAAACAGGGAAACACCGGGGAGCTGTTTTTT.

This clone was seen a single time. The rearrangement links TRBV18 to TRBJ2-1; 7 nucleotides align to TRBD1. V dropped 2 bases and J dropped 0; count of bases not matched to a gene: 4. The CDR3 spans 16 residues. Germline-derived CDR1 and CDR2 are KGHSH and LQKENI. The CDR3 region is CASSPKTGSSYNEQFF. In nucleotides, the CDR3 is TGTGCCAGCTCACCAAAGACAGGGAGCTCCTACAATGAGCAGTTCTTC.

The chain uses TRBV27 and TRBJ2-6; D remains ambiguous. The V gene lost 6 bases and the J gene lost 0 bases, with 6 bases spanning the gap. Germline V CDR1 and CDR2: MNHEY, SMNVEV (reference sequence). The CDR3 has 14 amino acids. The CDR3 loop reads CASRPSSGANVLTF. CDR3 coding DNA: TGTGCCAGCAGACCGAGCTCTGGGGCCAACGTCCTGACTTTC.

This clone was seen a few times. The rearrangement uses TRBV20-1 and TRBJ1-3; perhaps TRBD1 as D (6 bases). The CDR3 sequence is 11 residues long. V was clipped by 2 bases and J by 13 bases, with 12 bases between them. CDR1 DFQATT and CDR2 SNEGSKA come from the germline V gene (reference sequence). Here the CDR3 reads CSARLGQRIYF. The CDR3 DNA reads as TGCAGTGCTAGATTAGGACAGAGGATATATTTT.

The genes are TRBV11-2 and TRBJ2-1; D is possibly TRBD2 (6 bases). The CDR3 consists of 15 residues. The germline V gene has CDR1 SGHAT and CDR2 FQNNGV. V shed 3 bases and J shed 5 bases, with 14 bases lying between them. CDR3 sequence (DNA): TGTGCCAGCAGCTTTAGCGGCTCCCATGACAATGAGCAGTTCTTC. The encoded protein is CASSFSGSHDNEQFF.

The chain links TRBV2 to TRBJ1-4, with 7 bases matching TRBD1. This CDR3 has 14 residues. Germline V gene sequence: CDR1 SNHLY, CDR2 FYNNEI. J gave up 10 bases and V 1 base, and 6 bases lay outside the gene matches. The CDR3 protein is CASSEGDSRRKLFF. DNA for the CDR3: TGTGCCAGCAGTGAAGGGGACAGCCGGAGAAAACTGTTTTTT.

The genes are TRBV6-5 and TRBJ2-3, with 8 bases identical to TRBD2. The V and J ends lost 2 bases and 2 bases, in that order; junction bases with no gene match: 6. CDR1 and CDR2 (germline): MNHEY, SVGAGI. This CDR3 region has 16 residues. Here the CDR3 reads CASSYGAGVPTDTQYF. The CDR3 nucleotides are TGTGCCAGCAGTTACGGAGCGGGGGTCCCCACAGATACGCAGTATTTT.

V usage is TRBV5-1 and J usage is TRBJ1-2; TRBD1 might be the D (5 bases). The CDR3 consists of 14 residues. Germline V gene lookup returns CDR1 SGHRS and CDR2 YFSETQ. Between the trimmed V and J ends, which lost 2 bases and 3 bases, there was a span of 11 bases. CDR3 residues: CASSFEGSDYGYTF. The CDR3 DNA is TGCGCCAGCAGCTTTGAGGGGTCGGACTATGGCTACACCTTC.

V is TRBV11-3 and J is TRBJ2-7, with TRBD1 matching over 9 bases. The length of the CDR3 is 15 residues. V lost 1 base and J lost 5; bases outside the gene matches: 6. Per germline, CDR1 SGHNT and CDR2 YENEEA. CDR3 loop: CASSLVGDRADEQYF. The CDR3 DNA reads TGTGCCAGCAGCTTAGTTGGGGACAGGGCAGACGAGCAGTACTTC. Variable domain in full (rest from reference TRBV11-3 and TRBJ2-7): EAGVVQSPRYKIIEKKQPVAFWCNPISGHNTLYWYLQNLGQGPELLIRYENEEAVDDSQLPKDRFSAERLKGVDSTLKIQPAELGDSAVYLCASSLVGDRADEQYFGPGTRLTVT.

The J gene is TRBJ1-5, the V gene TRBV6-6; D gene unclear. Germline V CDR1 and CDR2: MNHNY, SVGAGI (reference sequence). V shed 8 bases and J shed 2 bases, with 13 bases lying between them. The length of the CDR3 is 14 residues. CDR3 in amino acids: CASLTNRGNQPQHF. As DNA, the CDR3 is TGTGCCAGCCTTACTAATCGGGGCAATCAGCCCCAGCATTTT.

V usage is TRBV11-2 and J usage is TRBJ1-4; TRBD1 aligns across 10 bases. This CDR3 comprises 13 residues. With V trimmed by 5 bases and J by 11 bases, 5 bases remained unmatched. Germline CDR1 SGHAT, CDR2 FQNNGV. Here the CDR3 reads CASSPDRGPKLFF. The CDR3 bases are TGTGCCAGCAGCCCAGACAGGGGGCCCAAACTGTTTTTT.

This chain connects TRBV6-6 to TRBJ2-7; D might be TRBD1 or TRBD2, each matching 5 bases. This CDR3 comprises 13 residues. CDR1 is MNHNY and CDR2 is SVGAGI in the germline V gene (reference sequence). The V gene lost 5 bases and the J gene lost 7 bases, with 15 bases spanning the gap. The CDR3 DNA is TGTGCCAGCAGTGGGACCCTTGATAGTGAGCAGTACTTC. Translation gives CASSGTLDSEQYF.

The rearrangement joins TRBV7-6 to TRBJ1-1; TRBD1 aligns across 7 bases. The CDR3 sequence is 15 residues long. Germline V gene lookup returns CDR1 SGHVS and CDR2 FNYEAQ. The junction had 8 bases not matched to a gene; V was cut back by 3 bases and J by 4 bases. CDR3 protein: CASSLGARGITEAFF. The CDR3 DNA reads as TGTGCCAGCAGCTTGGGGGCCAGGGGGATCACTGAAGCTTTCTTT.

The J gene is TRBJ1-2, the V gene TRBV5-5; D remains ambiguous. V dropped 5 bases and J dropped 2 bases, with 13 bases sitting between them. This CDR3 comprises 14 residues. The germline gives CDR1 SGHKS, CDR2 YYEKEE (reference sequence). DNA for the CDR3: TGTGCCAGCAGTATCGGGGATACCAACTATGGCTACACCTTC. Protein: CASSIGDTNYGYTF.

The chain uses TRBV27 and TRBJ1-5; D gene uncertain. V was cut by 3 bases and J by 5 bases, with 11 bases left in between. CDR3 length: 14 residues. Germline CDR1 MNHEY, CDR2 SMNVEV (reference sequence). DNA for the CDR3: TGTGCCAGCAGTTTGAGGCGCTGGGATCAGCCCCAGCATTTT. It specifies CASSLRRWDQPQHF.

The rearrangement links TRBV29-1 to TRBJ2-1, with D tentatively TRBD1 (5 bases). With 7 bases removed from V and 4 bases from J, the gap between germline ends came to 11 bases. Germline CDR1 is SQVTM and CDR2 is ANQGSEA. This CDR3 is built from 12 residues. As DNA, the CDR3 is TGCAGCGGAGACAGAGCTTACAATGAGCAGTTCTTC. This encodes CSGDRAYNEQFF.

The CDR3 reads CASSRSRGRSGANVLTF. The CDR3, as DNA: TGTGCCAGCAGCCGTTCCAGGGGACGATCTGGGGCCAACGTCCTGACTTTC. V and J are TRBV7-2 and TRBJ2-6, with D maybe TRBD1 (6 bases). V was trimmed by 5 bases and J by 1 base, leaving 15 bases between them. Per germline, CDR1 SGHTA and CDR2 FQGNSA. CDR3 length: 17 amino acids.

Worth noting for this clone: The junction departs from germline at one end; a sequencing error may be responsible. V and J are TRBV6-5 and TRBJ1-6; the D is unclear. Per germline, CDR1 MNHEY and CDR2 SVGAGI. The CDR3 totals 13 residues. The CDR3 loop is CASSGSPWVPPAF. The DNA of the CDR3 is TGTGCCAGCAGTGGATCTCCTTGGGTCCCTCCGGCCTTT.

The chain employs TRBV19 and TRBJ2-7, with a tentative D call TRBD1 (6 bases). V was clipped by 1 base and J by 2 bases, with 15 bases between them. The CDR3 totals 16 residues. The germline V gene encodes CDR1 LNHDA and CDR2 SQIVND (reference sequence). CDR3: CASSIGGQRPPYEQYF. The DNA of the CDR3 is TGTGCCAGTAGTATAGGAGGACAGAGACCGCCCTACGAGCAGTACTTC.